One and the same sample provided the 27 T cell receptor beta chains below, sequenced in a study of cytomegalovirus exposure and HLA in healthy donors. This PCR relied on a set of 60 Vbeta primers and 13 Jbeta primers. Clones were read by immunoSEQ multiplex PCR, and TCRdb kept only the in-frame ones, dropping some. The sample records 100,000 to 120,000 clones, 65% to 85% being singletons. Sequencing used PBMCs. These receptors came from a woman in her late teens or twenties in good health and CMV-seronegative.

The V gene is TRBV15, the J gene TRBJ1-5; TRBD1 matches 9 bases. Looked up from germline, CDR1 is LNHNV and CDR2 is YYDKDF (reference sequence). This CDR3 has 17 residues. V lost 4 bases and J lost 7; bases outside the gene matches: 14. CDR3 nucleotide sequence: TGTGCCACCAGCACCCATCTTAACAGGGGGCGAGGACAGCCCCAGCATTTT. This gives the protein CATSTHLNRGRGQPQHF.

The V call is TRBV28, the J call TRBJ2-7; 9 positions match TRBD2. The CDR3 totals 15 residues. With 5 bases clipped from V and 3 bases from J, the junction kept 8 bases outside the gene matches. In germline, CDR1 is MDHEN, CDR2 SYDVKM. DNA for the CDR3: TGTGCCAGCAGTCCCCTGACTAGCGGTTTCTACGAGCAGTACTTC. This encodes CASSPLTSGFYEQYF.

This CDR3 is CASSLQGRQFTEAFF. The CDR3 DNA reads TGCGCCAGCAGCTTGCAGGGGCGCCAGTTCACTGAAGCTTTCTTT. This chain connects TRBV5-1 to TRBJ1-1; a weak D match, TRBD1 (6 bases). The CDR3 consists of 15 residues. V shed 1 base and J shed 4 bases, with 14 bases lying between them. Germline lookup yields CDR1 SGHRS and CDR2 YFSETQ. Based on the CDR3 plus reference TRBV5-1 and TRBJ1-1, the full variable domain is KAGVTQTPRYLIKTRGQQVTLSCSPISGHRSVSWYQQTPGQGLQFLFEYFSETQRNKGNFPGRFSGRQFSNSRSEMNVSTLELGDSALYLCASSLQGRQFTEAFFGQGTRLTVV.

This sequence joins TRBV5-1 and TRBJ2-1, with D possibly matching TRBD2 (5 bases). Germline CDR1 SGHRS, CDR2 YFSETQ. The CDR3 sequence is 14 residues long. Trimming cost V 1 base and J 0 bases, with 5 bases left between them. The DNA for the CDR3 is TGCGCCAGCAGCTTGCGGGACTCCTACAATGAGCAGTTCTTC. It translates to CASSLRDSYNEQFF.

The V and J genes are TRBV6-5 and TRBJ2-3; TRBD2 is a possible D gene (5 bases). Per the germline V gene, CDR1 is MNHEY and CDR2 is SVGAGI. V was cut by 5 bases and J by 5 bases, with 14 bases left in between. This CDR3 contains 14 residues. CDR3 loop: CASSAREFGDTQYF. The CDR3 DNA follows: TGTGCCAGCAGTGCCCGGGAATTCGGAGATACGCAGTATTTT.

CDR3 sequence: CASWLGQNTGELFF. CDR3 nucleotides: TGTGCCAGTTGGCTGGGACAGAACACCGGGGAGCTGTTTTTT. The V gene is TRBV19, the J gene TRBJ2-2; D is possibly TRBD1 (6 bases). Trimming removed 8 bases at V and 1 base at J, with 11 bases between. The CDR3 is made up of 14 amino acids. Germline CDR1 and CDR2: LNHDA and SQIVND (reference sequence).

This clone has more than one count but fewer than ten. The chain carries TRBV10-3 and TRBJ2-1, with D maybe TRBD1 (7 bases). The CDR3 is made up of 14 amino acids. Trimming removed 5 bases from V and 8 bases from J, with 16 bases in between. Per germline, CDR1 ENHRY and CDR2 SYGVKD. Here the CDR3 DNA reads TGTGCCATCAGTAAACAGGGGACTGTGGATGAGCAGTTCTTC. Protein: CAISKQGTVDEQFF.

The chain joins TRBV7-2 to TRBJ2-1; D might be TRBD1 (5 bases). This CDR3 is 15 amino acids long. Trimming shortened V by 5 bases and J by 0 bases, and 11 bases separated the two germline ends. In germline, CDR1 is SGHTA, CDR2 FQGNSA. The CDR3 reads CASSPVQGSYNEQFF. CDR3 in DNA: TGTGCCAGCAGCCCGGTGCAGGGCTCCTACAATGAGCAGTTCTTC.

The chain uses TRBV9 and TRBJ2-3, with TRBD1 matching 7 bases. The CDR3 has 14 amino acids. The germline V gene encodes CDR1 SGDLS and CDR2 YYNGEE. J gave up 4 bases and V 3 bases, and 5 bases lay outside the gene matches. The CDR3 reads CASSAGTAADTQYF. The CDR3 bases are TGTGCCAGCAGCGCCGGGACAGCCGCAGATACGCAGTATTTT.

The V call is TRBV5-6, the J call TRBJ1-5, with a possible D match to TRBD1 (5 bases). Trimming removed 1 base at V and 5 bases at J, with 10 bases between. This CDR3 is 14 amino acids long. From germline, CDR1 is SGHDT and CDR2 YYEEEE. The CDR3: CASSLTGIDQPQHF. CDR3 DNA sequence: TGTGCCAGCAGCTTGACAGGCATAGATCAGCCCCAGCATTTT.

This chain joins TRBV6-5 and TRBJ1-4, with a weak D call TRBD1 (6 bases). Per germline, CDR1 MNHEY and CDR2 SVGAGI. V gave up 6 bases and J gave up 8 bases, with 16 bases separating them. The CDR3 runs to 14 residues. CDR3 in DNA: TGTGCCAGCAGGGAGGACAGTCCAAGAGAAAAACTGTTTTTT. It encodes CASREDSPREKLFF.

This clone was counted once. This chain uses TRBV11-2 with TRBJ1-1; no firm D call. The ends were cut back, 3 bases at V and 7 bases at J, with 12 bases in the middle. From germline, CDR1 is SGHAT and CDR2 FQNNGV. CDR3 length: 13 amino acids. CDR3 region: CASSFFLADEAFF. The CDR3 nucleotides read TGTGCCAGCAGCTTTTTTCTTGCGGATGAAGCTTTCTTT. Looking up the rest from reference TRBV11-2 and TRBJ1-1 gives the full variable domain: EAGVAQSPRYKIIEKRQSVAFWCNPISGHATLYWYQQILGQGPKLLIQFQNNGVVDDSQLPKDRFSAERLKGVDSTLKIQPAKLEDSAVYLCASSFFLADEAFFGQGTRLTVV.

V gene TRBV5-1 combines with J gene TRBJ1-2; TRBD1 agrees at 9 bases. V gave up 1 base and J gave up 6 bases; unmatched junction bases: 10. The germline CDR1 and CDR2 sequences are SGHRS and YFSETQ. The CDR3 has 16 residues. As DNA, the CDR3 is TGCGCCAGCAGCTTGTCGCGGGGGGACAGGGTTCATGGCTACACCTTC. Protein: CASSLSRGDRVHGYTF.

This clone was found a few times. This chain uses TRBV19 with TRBJ2-1; 7 bases are a match to TRBD2. Germline-derived CDR1 and CDR2 are LNHDA and SQIVND (reference sequence). Losses at the gene ends were 3 bases for V and 7 bases for J; bases not matched to a gene: 12. This CDR3 comprises 16 residues. Here the CDR3 DNA reads TGTGCCAGTAGTATGAATCGAGGGAGGGTGGTTAATGAGCAGTTCTTC. As protein: CASSMNRGRVVNEQFF.

In this sample, this clone turned up a few times. This chain links TRBV6-5 with TRBJ2-7; 14 bases map to TRBD2. The junction had 2 bases not matched to a gene; V was cut back by 4 bases and J by 3 bases. In germline, CDR1 is MNHEY, CDR2 SVGAGI. The CDR3 sequence is 15 residues long. CDR3 in amino acids: CASSWGLAGDYEQYF. CDR3 in DNA: TGTGCCAGCAGTTGGGGACTAGCGGGAGACTACGAGCAGTACTTC.

The rearrangement links TRBV11-3 to TRBJ2-1; no definite D call. The length of the CDR3 is 18 residues. The germline V and J ends were trimmed by 0 bases and 8 bases, with 23 bases remaining between them. Per germline, CDR1 SGHNT and CDR2 YENEEA. CDR3 DNA sequence: TGTGCCAGCAGCTTAGAGGCATCTAGAACGGCGGAGCCTGATGAGCAGTTCTTC. Translating gives CASSLEASRTAEPDEQFF.

This clone was counted a single time. The chain links TRBV19 to TRBJ1-5; 7 nucleotides match TRBD1. Per the germline V gene, CDR1 is LNHDA and CDR2 is SQIVND (reference sequence). This CDR3 comprises 14 residues. V shed 5 bases and J 6 bases; nucleotides not matched to a gene: 7. The CDR3 region has the DNA TGTGCCAGTAGTTCTACAGGGGCGGGTCAGCCCCAGCATTTT. Protein sequence: CASSSTGAGQPQHF.

This sequence joins TRBV11-3 and TRBJ1-1; 8 nucleotides agree with TRBD1. CDR3 length: 13 residues. Per the germline V gene, CDR1 is SGHNT and CDR2 is YENEEA. Trimming removed 7 bases from V and 5 bases from J; junction bases left unmatched: 6. CDR3 in DNA: TGTGCCAGCAAAACAGGGGGACGGACTGAAGCTTTCTTT. This gives the protein CASKTGGRTEAFF.

V and J are TRBV5-6 and TRBJ1-1; the D is unclear. Germline CDR1 reads SGHDT; CDR2 reads YYEEEE. This CDR3 has 12 amino acids. Trimming left V 1 base short and J 8 bases short, with 9 bases between. The CDR3: CASSLRSLEAFF. DNA of the CDR3: TGTGCCAGCAGCTTGCGGTCGCTGGAAGCTTTCTTT.

The CDR3 nucleotides read TGTGCCAGCAGTTACGCGCCAGGGGGCATCTACGAGCAGTACTTC. Amino acids: CASSYAPGGIYEQYF. The rearrangement joins TRBV6-5 to TRBJ2-5, with 8 bases that match TRBD1. Near its end, the DNA agrees better with TRBJ2-7, so the J call may be wrong. This CDR3 spans 15 amino acids. Germline-derived CDR1 and CDR2 are MNHEY and SVGAGI.

V is TRBV19 and J is TRBJ2-7, with 9 bases fitting TRBD2. The germline V gene has CDR1 LNHDA and CDR2 SQIVND (reference sequence). V was clipped by 4 bases and J by 5 bases; unmatched bases: 3. CDR3 size: 13 residues. DNA of the CDR3: TGTGCCAGTAGTAGGGGACTAGCCAACGAGCAGTACTTC. Translated, it gives CASSRGLANEQYF.

This chain uses TRBV19 with TRBJ1-4; TRBD1 might be the D (5 bases). Germline CDR1 LNHDA, CDR2 SQIVND (reference sequence). The V gene lost 6 bases and the J gene lost 7 bases, with 15 bases spanning the gap. There are 14 residues in the CDR3. The CDR3 DNA reads as TGTGCCAGTAGCCCCGCGGGGGGACGTGAAAAACTGTTTTTT. It codes for CASSPAGGREKLFF.

The chain carries TRBV5-4 and TRBJ1-3; 8 bases are a match to TRBD1. This CDR3 region has 14 residues. Trimming cost V 4 bases and J 3 bases; bases outside gene matches: 3. CDR1 SGHNT and CDR2 YYREEE come from the germline V gene (reference sequence). DNA for the CDR3: TGTGCCAGCAGCATGACAGGGGATGGAAACACCATATATTTT. The encoded protein is CASSMTGDGNTIYF.

The rearrangement joins TRBV5-1 to TRBJ2-7; TRBD2 agrees at 11 bases. The CDR3 runs to 15 residues. With V trimmed by 4 bases and J by 3 bases, 6 bases remained unmatched. Germline lookup yields CDR1 SGHRS and CDR2 YFSETQ. The CDR3 nucleotides read TGCGCCAGCAGCCCAGGGACTAGCGGATACTACGAGCAGTACTTC. Protein product: CASSPGTSGYYEQYF.

V is TRBV28 and J is TRBJ1-5; tentative D call: TRBD1 (5 bases). The CDR3 has 14 amino acids. The germline gives CDR1 MDHEN, CDR2 SYDVKM. V was clipped by 7 bases and J by 6 bases, with 16 bases between them. The CDR3 region is CASTQGPRGQPQHF. CDR3 DNA: TGTGCCAGCACCCAGGGCCCTAGGGGTCAGCCCCAGCATTTT.

The V gene is TRBV29-1, the J gene TRBJ1-1; no reliable D call. This CDR3 is built from 13 residues. Germline values: CDR1 SQVTM, CDR2 ANQGSEA. V was cut by 4 bases and J by 5 bases, with 14 bases left in between. The CDR3 sequence is CSVVYGVRTEAFF. The CDR3 nucleotides read TGCAGCGTTGTCTACGGGGTTAGGACTGAAGCTTTCTTT.

The CDR3 sequence: CASSSPRGFYGYTF. Written as DNA, the CDR3 is TGTGCCAGCAGCTCCCCAAGGGGTTTCTATGGCTACACCTTC. The genes are TRBV11-3 and TRBJ1-2, with a weak D call TRBD1 (5 bases). V was pared by 4 bases and J by 4 bases, with 13 bases between. The CDR3 extends over 14 amino acids. Germline V lookup: CDR1 SGHNT, CDR2 YENEEA.